This T cell receptor beta chain stems from a study of blood T cell repertoires in COVID-19. The overall study: Acute and convalescent COVID-19 samples came from the United States, Italy and Spain.

Two negative PCRs, clearance, or symptom resolution characterized the recovered Cohort 3 donors. CDR3 size: 17 residues. In germline, CDR1 is LGHDT, CDR2 YNNKEL (reference sequence). The ends were cut back, 0 bases at V and 5 bases at J, with 17 bases in the middle. Data came from immunoSEQ multiplex PCR; TCRdb stores just in-frame clones and leaves some out. Here the sample spans about 300,000 clones, just over 85% being singletons. The chain employs TRBV3-1 (or the pseudogene TRBV3-2) and TRBJ2-1; D may be TRBD1 (6 bases). Sequencing used PBMCs or T cells enriched from blood (not recorded which). This sequence was found in a man between 25 and 39 years old who had recovered from COVID-19. CDR3 loop: CASSQDLGGVSHNEQFF. CDR3 coding DNA: TGTGCCAGCAGCCAAGATTTAGGGGGAGTGTCTCACAATGAGCAGTTCTTC.